Detailed here is one TCR beta chain. It lacks a known antigen. No per-base quality is available; no much larger clone lies one base away. The cohort consisted of 666 healthy bone marrow donors. At the time of sampling, every cohort member was nominally healthy, though immune exposures that went unrecorded were likely present. The donor was CMV seronegative and was included in the group of approximately 350 seronegative cohort members. A peripheral blood sample was collected from each donor, and TCR beta sequencing was performed on peripheral blood mononuclear cells. The Qiagen DNeasy Blood Extraction Kit was used to extract genomic DNA from the blood cell samples. The receptor library was made with the immunoSEQ multiplex PCR assay. A mixture of 60 forward primers for TCR Vbeta segments and 13 reverse primers for TCR Jbeta segments was used in the multiplex PCR. A multiplex PCR assay on genomic DNA amplified the CDR3 region of rearranged TCR beta genes. The Illumina HiSeq System was used to sequence the amplified TCR beta libraries as 87-base-pair reads. As for how the authors treated the data: A later analysis counted about 80 million unique TCR beta chains across the 500 to 850 repertoires, and some 11 million of these chains were shared by at least two donors. Raw reads were error-corrected and collapsed into unique sequences with a nearest-neighbor algorithm that merged closely related sequences to remove PCR and sequencing errors. V, D and J gene segments were assigned by aligning CDR3 sequences to IMGT reference sequences. Each retained sequence needed at least a six-nucleotide match to both a V gene segment and a J gene segment. A rearrangement counted as productive if the CDR3 had no stop codons and remained in frame with V and J, and every other rearrangement counted as non-productive. Following IMGT convention, CDR3 was defined as the stretch from the second conserved V-encoded cysteine up to the conserved J-encoded phenylalanine. Sequences without an unambiguous match to a single V gene segment were excluded from the earlier analysis of about 600 of the donors. In an earlier analysis of some 590 of the donors, a V segment was called functional when productive rearrangements were above 56.7%, and segregating when the standard deviation between donors exceeded 5%. A statistical classification framework was built for diagnosing cytomegalovirus status from the catalog of TCR beta chain sequences. V and J gene assignment, in a later analysis, came from comparing TCR nucleotide sequences with IMGT/GENE-DB human TR gene sequences. The TCRdist pipeline was used in a later analysis to assign CDR3 sequences and most-parsimonious VDJ recombination scenarios. In a later analysis, each TCR beta chain was defined by its CDR3 amino acid sequence together with its V-gene family, and reads lacking a unique V-gene family were excluded. In a later analysis, approximately 590 highly shared, low-generation-probability nucleotide sequences were removed to address suspected cross-contamination and a sequencing artifact. For each public chain, a later analysis derived a clonal expansion index from normalized ranks of inferred template counts within each repertoire. Generation probabilities in a later analysis came from a VDJ recombination model fitted to out-of-frame rearrangements, and those results were checked against IGoR. A later analysis scored TCR-TCR, TCR-HLA and TCR-CMV co-occurrence with hypergeometric tests, applying a repertoire-size bias correction to TCR pairs. A later analysis estimated false discovery rates by permuting HLA or CMV assignments 20 times. In a later analysis, co-occurring TCRs were grouped with DBSCAN, and TCRdist sequence similarity was added when clustering was performed within HLA-allele-positive subsets. Repertoires with fewer than 30,000 or more than 120,000 public chains, plus five repertoires with anomalous nucleotide sharing, were excluded from co-occurrence clustering. TCRdb stores this immuneACCESS table with in-frame sequences only. Part of the clones is absent; in the studies checked, under half of the shortfall reflects unresolved V genes, and no reason is known for the rest. The DNA gave D and trimming, while V, J and clone size come from that table. This sample holds approximately 220,000 clones; more than 60% were observed only once. The ten biggest clones cover 0.2% to 0.25% of the sample.

The entry originates in a study of cytomegalovirus exposure and HLA in healthy donors (dated by TCRdb to about 2017). For context, the study as a whole: An earlier analysis of some 600 of the donors reported 276 Gb of sequence data and 95 million to 130 million unique TCR beta sequences obtained from about 179 million T cells. A handful of DR-DQ haplotypes were handled as single units for association and clustering because linkage in the cohort was strong. In an earlier analysis of 500 to 650 of the donors, high-throughput TCR beta sequencing was used to judge whether each TCR beta V gene segment behaved as functional or pseudogenic. HLA typing included class I and class II loci at four-digit resolution. Roughly 300 gigabases of sequencing data and around 90 million unique TCR sequences made up an early release that covered around 640 HLA-typed donors. The study aimed to test whether cataloging public T cell receptors could reveal signatures of past pathogen exposure. All discovery cohort repertoires had been generated using a single sequencing platform. Among about 390 genotyped donors of the cohort, an average of around 240,000 unique TCR beta nucleotide sequences were sequenced per donor, about a sixth of them non-productive. In a later analysis, previously published TCR beta repertoires from 600 to 850 donors were re-analyzed and high-resolution HLA genotyping was added so that TCR occurrence patterns could be studied. In a later genetic analysis, genome-wide SNP genotypes for about 65% of the 666 donors were used, and that subset was treated as a discovery cohort. Alongside the repertoire data, information on donor age, sex, ethnicity and CMV serostatus was compiled. The genetic ancestry cluster associated with self-reported Caucasian donors included 81% of the 398 genotyped donors. To predict cytomegalovirus infection status, the study brought together high-throughput TCR immunosequencing, statistical association of individual TCRs with disease status, and machine learning. Besides the first cohort of hundreds of subjects, a separate validation cohort made up of some 110 different subjects was used. Typing coverage differed by locus: A, B, C, DRB1 and DQB1 were typed in roughly 620-630 donors, DQA1 in 522, DPA1 in some 610, and DPB1 in approximately 450. Rather than using new phenotypic data, the later analysis identified candidate immune exposures from TCR beta sequences and from how often those sequences occurred across donors. The study profiled the T cell repertoires of hundreds of subjects by immunosequencing and related them to cytomegalovirus serostatus.

General conclusions and limits of the study: According to a later analysis, TCR association rates differed among HLA loci, with DRB1 alleles showing the most associated TCRs and HLA-C alleles showing the fewest. Sequencing depth was assumed to be roughly uniform across donors in the presence/absence analyses, though that assumption may not hold. In an earlier analysis of over 550 of the donors, most TCR beta V segments were observed in productive rearrangements about 90% or about 30% of the time, broadly matching IMGT annotations. When HLA alleles, especially DR and DQ, strongly co-occurred, attributing TCR associations to individual alleles was difficult. Correlated functional status among segregating V segments might reflect linkage disequilibrium, but an unknown experimental factor could not be ruled out. The study listed around 160 TCR beta chains as associated with cytomegalovirus. Most CMV-associated TCR beta chains appeared to be HLA-restricted in a later analysis, and the HLA associations seemed to be driven largely by CMV exposure. For the cohort, immune exposure information was limited to CMV serostatus. According to a later genetic analysis, donors in an Asian-associated ancestry cluster had fewer N-insertions in productive TCRs than the roughly 660-donor mean. The earlier analysis of 587 of the donors excluded roughly 17 rarely observed V segments, including chromosome 9 orphons, because counts were too low. A later analysis reported that several top co-occurrence clusters appeared linked to parvovirus B19, influenza, CMV and Epstein-Barr virus. A further reported finding was that TCR beta sequences accurately predicted the HLA-A and HLA-B alleles for most subjects in the first cohort. The authors suggested that the approach could potentially be extended to other disease states and immunological phenotypes. At a false discovery rate of 0.05, a later analysis linked roughly 17,000 TCR beta sequences to specific HLA alleles. This cohort had only TCR beta chains sequenced, and the lack of alpha or paired-chain data limited which features could be detected. HLA typing was unavailable for some donors at each locus, so association tests used only the typed subset. Cytomegalovirus status was reported to be diagnosed by the classifier with high specificity and sensitivity in both the original and validation cohorts. V-gene and J-gene trimming of TCR beta chains was associated with a missense DCLRE1C variant in a later genetic analysis, and the association was replicated in an independent cohort. The sequencing pipeline was judged likely to have produced a cluster of highly shared sequence variants as a technical artifact. In a later analysis, HLA-associated TCR beta chains showed more clonal expansion and lower generation probabilities than non-associated chains that were equally common. In vitro tests confirmed that a few of the cytomegalovirus-associated TCR beta chains recognize cytomegalovirus antigens. Because the 87-base-pair reads could not distinguish some IMGT-functional V segments, including TRBV6-2 and TRBV6-3, those segments were excluded. Across donors, most TCR sequences were observed very rarely, whereas some public TCRs were present in many individuals.

The germline V gene supplies CDR1 SQVTM and CDR2 ANQGSEA. The CDR3, from cysteine to phenylalanine, totals 15 residues. CDR3 DNA is the only sequence kept; it has 45 bases, read in frame from the first base. V ends up 2 bases short and J 3 bases short, with an unmatched junction base count of 9. The material sequenced was PBMCs. The sequence links TRBV29-1 to TRBJ1-1; TRBD1 fits 7 bases in the junction. This receptor was identified in a girl aged 2-9 years in good health and CMV-seronegative. The CDR3 reads CSVELRGRRDTEAFF. The sequence in DNA is TGCAGCGTTGAACTGAGGGGGCGCAGGGACACTGAAGCTTTCTTT.